This T cell receptor (beta chain) stems from a study of blood T cell repertoires in COVID-19. Study details: Researchers got acute and convalescent COVID-19 samples from the United States, Italy and Spain.

In the original processing: The authors estimated nucleated cell counts from reference gene primer amplification. TCRdb keeps only in-frame clones here, not all; method: immunoSEQ multiplex PCR. For V, J and clone size, that table is used; D and trimming come from the DNA. The table shows roughly 200,000 clones, with 80% to 90% occurring only once. Germline V CDR1 and CDR2: LNHNV, YYDKDF (reference sequence). The CDR3 is 16 amino acids. V lost 2 bases and J 7 bases, leaving 18 bases between the germline ends. The chain uses TRBV15 and TRBJ2-1, with a possible D match to TRBD2 (6 bases). This clonotype originated in a man in his forties or fifties with active or convalescent COVID-19. The source material was peripheral blood. CDR3 protein: CATSRSLLAPSNEQFF. The CDR3 DNA reads TGTGCCACCAGCAGATCGTTACTAGCTCCGTCGAATGAGCAGTTCTTC. Looking up the rest from reference TRBV15 and TRBJ2-1 gives the full variable domain: DAMVIQNPRYQVTQFGKPVTLSCSQTLNHNVMYWYQQKSSQAPKLLFHYYDKDFNNEADTPDNFQSRRPNTSFCFLDIRSPGLGDTAMYLCATSRSLLAPSNEQFFGPGTRLTVL.